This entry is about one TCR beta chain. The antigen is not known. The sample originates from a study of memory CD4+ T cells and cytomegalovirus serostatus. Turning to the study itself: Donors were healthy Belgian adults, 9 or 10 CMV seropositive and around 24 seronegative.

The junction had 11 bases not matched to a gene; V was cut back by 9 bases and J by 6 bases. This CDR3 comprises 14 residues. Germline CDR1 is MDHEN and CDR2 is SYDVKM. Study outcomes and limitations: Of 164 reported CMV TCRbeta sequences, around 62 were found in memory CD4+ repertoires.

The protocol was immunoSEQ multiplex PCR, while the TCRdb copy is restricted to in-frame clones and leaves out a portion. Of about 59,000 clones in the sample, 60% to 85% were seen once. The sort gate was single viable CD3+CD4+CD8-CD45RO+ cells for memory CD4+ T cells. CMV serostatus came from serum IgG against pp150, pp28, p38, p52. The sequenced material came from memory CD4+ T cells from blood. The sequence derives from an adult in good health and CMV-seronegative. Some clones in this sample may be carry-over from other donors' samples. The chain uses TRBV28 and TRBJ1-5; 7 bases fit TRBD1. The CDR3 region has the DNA TGTGCCAGTCTAGAGACAGGGACGGGTCAGCCCCAGCATTTT. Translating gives CASLETGTGQPQHF.